Listed below are T cell receptor beta chains from one sample, sequenced in a study of graft-versus-host responses after intestinal transplantation. The data were produced by immunoSEQ multiplex PCR, yet TCRdb's version contains in-frame clones alone and is incomplete. The sample records over 60,000 clones, about nine tenths being singletons. Source: ileum tissue, taken 350 to 400 days after transplant. Every receptor here comes from a human patient who received an intestinal transplant, so some T cells may come from the graft donor. CDR3s include the opening cysteine and the closing phenylalanine or tryptophan. A D gene is named only where the DNA matches it firmly. Size tells how often a clone was seen (once, few, many) or the class of an expanded clone, and some rows leave it out.

j_call,v_call,d_call,clone_size,cdr3_aa,cdr3_nt
TRBJ1-6,TRBV25-1,-,few,CASSEYRGPPLHF,TGTGCCAGCAGTGAATATCGGGGTCCACCCCTCCACTTT
TRBJ2-3,TRBV2,TRBD2,-,CASSRLAGGQDTQYF,TGTGCCAGCAGTCGACTAGCGGGGGGGCAAGATACGCAGTATTTT
TRBJ2-5,TRBV6-6,TRBD1,-,CASSPTGAWETQYF,TGTGCCAGCAGCCCGACAGGGGCTTGGGAGACCCAGTACTTC
TRBJ2-1,TRBV27,TRBD1,-,CASSATGINEQFF,TGTGCCAGCAGTGCGACAGGGATCAATGAGCAGTTCTTC
TRBJ2-3,TRBV7-3,-,-,CASSQPGADTQYF,TGTGCCAGCAGCCAGCCGGGGGCAGATACGCAGTATTTT
TRBJ2-5,TRBV2,TRBD2,-,CASSWTSGSAQTQYF,TGTGCCAGCAGTTGGACTAGCGGGTCCGCTCAGACCCAGTACTTC
TRBJ1-5,TRBV5-6,-,-,CASSLHLSRTQPQHF,TGTGCCAGCAGCTTACATCTTTCTAGGACTCAGCCCCAGCATTTT
TRBJ1-2,TRBV5-1,TRBD1,-,CASSLEPGTGGGYTF,TGCGCCAGCAGCTTGGAGCCCGGGACAGGGGGAGGCTACACCTTC
TRBJ1-1,TRBV6-4,-,-,CASSGPNTEAFF,TGTGCCAGCAGTGGTCCAAACACTGAAGCTTTCTTT
TRBJ2-5,TRBV28,-,-,CASSFQMSETQYF,TGTGCCAGCAGTTTTCAGATGTCGGAGACCCAGTACTTC
TRBJ2-7,TRBV7-3,-,-,CASSFGNSLYSYEQYF,TGTGCCAGCAGCTTCGGGAACAGCCTTTACTCCTACGAGCAGTACTTC
TRBJ2-7,TRBV4-2,-,once,CASSSARHPRLGEQYF,TGTGCCAGCAGCTCGGCCAGACACCCTAGATTGGGCGAGCAGTACTTC
TRBJ1-5,TRBV29-1,-,-,CSAWGGSNQPQHF,TGCAGCGCATGGGGGGGGAGCAATCAACCCCAGCATTTT
TRBJ2-7,TRBV13,-,-,CASSVVLSYEQYF,TGTGCCAGCAGTGTCGTCCTCTCCTACGAGCAGTACTTC
TRBJ2-7,TRBV2,-,-,CASYGTNEQYF,TGTGCCAGCTACGGCACAAACGAGCAGTACTTC
TRBJ2-3,TRBV10-3,TRBD2,-,CAISDPGLADTQYF,TGTGCCATCAGTGACCCGGGACTAGCGGATACGCAGTATTTT
TRBJ2-1,TRBV5-6,TRBD1,-,CASSSGQGLDEQFF,TGTGCCAGCAGCTCGGGACAGGGGTTGGATGAGCAGTTCTTC
TRBJ2-2,TRBV28,TRBD1,-,CASSQGVGELFF,TGTGCCAGCAGTCAGGGGGTCGGGGAGCTGTTTTTT
TRBJ1-6,TRBV5-1,-,-,CASSPAGKSKGNSPLHF,TGCGCCAGCAGCCCGGCGGGGAAATCGAAAGGAAATTCACCCCTCCACTTT
TRBJ2-7,TRBV28,TRBD2,-,CASSSLAETYEQYF,TGTGCCAGCAGTTCACTAGCGGAAACCTACGAGCAGTACTTC
TRBJ1-3,TRBV4-1,TRBD1,-,CASSQEQGTGDTIYF,TGCGCCAGCAGCCAAGAACAGGGGACGGGTGACACCATATATTTT
TRBJ2-3,TRBV10-3,TRBD2,-,CAISDGSGGATDTQYF,TGTGCCATCAGTGATGGTAGCGGGGGGGCAACAGATACGCAGTATTTT
TRBJ1-5,TRBV4-1,-,-,CASSQGAQPQHF,TGCGCCAGCAGCCAGGGGGCTCAGCCCCAGCATTTT
TRBJ1-1,TRBV6-1,TRBD1,-,CASTRTGGNTEAFF,TGTGCCAGCACAAGGACAGGTGGGAACACTGAAGCTTTCTTT
TRBJ2-5,TRBV6-1,TRBD2,-,CASSEYRAGGLGTQYF,TGTGCCAGCAGTGAATACCGGGCGGGGGGGCTGGGGACCCAGTACTTC
TRBJ2-4,TRBV7-9,TRBD2,-,CASSFPSGEAKNIQYF,TGTGCCAGCAGCTTCCCTAGCGGTGAAGCCAAAAACATTCAGTACTTC
TRBJ1-2,TRBV10-3,TRBD1,-,CAIRAGGRRYGYTF,TGTGCCATCAGGGCAGGGGGCCGTAGGTATGGCTACACCTTC
TRBJ2-3,TRBV11-2,-,-,CASSEPGTLTDTQYF,TGTGCCAGCAGCGAGCCCGGGACCCTCACAGATACGCAGTATTTT
TRBJ1-2,TRBV15,-,-,CATSRDFKGHGYTF,TGTGCCACCAGCAGAGATTTTAAGGGTCATGGCTACACCTTC
TRBJ1-1,TRBV9,-,-,CASSVGHHTEAFF,TGTGCCAGCAGCGTAGGACACCACACTGAAGCTTTCTTT
TRBJ1-5,TRBV6-1,-,once,CASSEGGGPRASGINQPQHF,TGTGCCAGCAGTGAAGGTGGAGGGCCGAGGGCTTCCGGGATTAATCAGCCCCAGCATTTT
TRBJ1-4,TRBV4-1,-,few,CASSLLTFNEKLFF,TGCGCCAGCAGCCTCCTGACCTTTAATGAAAAACTGTTTTTT
TRBJ1-2,TRBV5-5,-,-,CASSRGTDLVGYTF,TGTGCCAGCAGCCGTGGGACGGATCTCGTAGGCTACACCTTC
TRBJ1-1,TRBV6-1,-,-,CASSGLTAEAFF,TGTGCCAGCAGTGGGTTGACAGCCGAAGCTTTCTTT
TRBJ2-5,TRBV6-5,TRBD1,-,CASSPVTGELETQYF,TGTGCCAGCAGCCCCGTCACAGGGGAGTTGGAGACCCAGTACTTC
TRBJ2-7,TRBV9,-,-,CASSKGGLTAYEQYF,TGTGCCAGTTCGAAGGGGGGACTAACAGCCTACGAGCAGTACTTC
TRBJ1-4,TRBV15,-,once,CATSRFLGGGRLTNEKLFF,TGTGCCACCAGCAGATTCCTGGGAGGGGGGCGGTTAACTAATGAAAAACTGTTTTTT
TRBJ2-7,TRBV5-6,-,once,CASSLLAFSSYEQYF,TGTGCCAGCAGCTTGTTAGCCTTTAGCTCCTACGAGCAGTACTTC
TRBJ1-5,TRBV6-5,-,-,CASSLVQNQPQHF,TGTGCCAGCAGTTTAGTTCAGAATCAGCCCCAGCATTTT
TRBJ2-7,TRBV2,TRBD1,-,CASSLPGQGRYEQYF,TGTGCCAGCAGTCTCCCGGGACAGGGCAGATACGAGCAGTACTTC